This is a list of T cell receptor beta chains from one sample in a study of T cells in Graves' hyperthyroidism and ophthalmopathy. TCRdb reanalysed the multiplex PCR reads using MiXCR and keeps one entry per CDR3 protein. Among roughly 710,000 distinct CDR3 sequences listed, roughly a third were seen once. The specimen was blood. The receptor source for this set is a middle-aged woman with Graves' hyperthyroidism. CDR3s include the opening cysteine and the closing phenylalanine or tryptophan. D genes are given only for firm matches. Rows may omit the clone size; those that give it use once, few, many or a size class.

j_gene	v_gene	d_gene	abundance	CDR3aa	CDR3nt
TRBJ2-2	TRBV10-3	-	few	CAIRRIWAGELFF	TGTGCCATCAGAAGGATATGGGCCGGGGAGCTGTTTTTT
TRBJ2-5	TRBV10-3	TRBD1	many	CAISRDRGAETQYF	TGTGCCATCAGTCGGGACAGGGGAGCAGAGACCCAGTACTTC
TRBJ1-1	TRBV19	-	-	CASSVKRGGTEAFF	TGTGCCAGTAGTGTCAAACGGGGTGGAACTGAAGCTTTCTTT
TRBJ1-3	TRBV20-1	-	many	CSARDMSGLNTIYF	TGCAGTGCTAGAGATATGAGTGGGCTCAACACCATATATTTT
TRBJ2-2	TRBV28	-	-	CASNGRDTGELFF	TGTGCCAGCAACGGAAGGGACACCGGGGAGCTGTTTTTT
TRBJ2-5	TRBV29-1	-	-	CSVDGQQETQYF	TGCAGCGTAGACGGACAGCAAGAGACCCAGTACTTC
TRBJ1-4	TRBV7-9	TRBD1	-	CASSLEPDRGREKLFF	TGTGCCAGCAGCTTAGAACCGGACAGGGGACGTGAAAAACTGTTTTTT
TRBJ1-6	TRBV20-1	-	-	CSARYRASPLHF	TGCAGTGCTAGATATCGGGCTTCACCCCTCCACTTT
TRBJ1-1	TRBV20-1	-	many	CSADRTIWNTEAFF	TGCAGTGCTGATCGAACAATTTGGAACACTGAAGCTTTCTTT
TRBJ1-5	TRBV12-5	-	-	CASAMNTGPTGQPQHF	TGTGCTAGTGCCATGAATACAGGCCCGACGGGACAGCCCCAGCATTTT
TRBJ1-4	TRBV6-5	-	many	CASSSLRPNEKLFF	TGTGCCAGCAGTTCTCTGCGGCCTAATGAAAAACTGTTTTTT
TRBJ2-5	TRBV7-9	-	many	CASSLDRGLQETQYF	TGTGCCAGCAGCCTAGACCGGGGATTACAAGAGACCCAGTACTTC
TRBJ1-1	TRBV19	-	many	CASSTHNTEAFF	TGTGCCAGTAGTACCCATAACACTGAAGCTTTCTTT
TRBJ1-1	TRBV19	-	-	CASSPNAPATGAEAFF	TGTGCCAGTAGCCCAAACGCCCCGGCAACTGGGGCTGAAGCTTTCTTT
TRBJ1-1	TRBV10-3	-	many	CATSGVGTEAFF	TGTGCCACGAGCGGGGTTGGCACTGAAGCTTTCTTT
TRBJ2-6	TRBV6-5	-	-	CASRPHSGANVLTF	TGTGCCAGCAGACCCCACTCTGGGGCCAACGTCCTGACTTTC
TRBJ1-3	TRBV29-1	-	once	CSVGLAGGNTIYF	TGCAGCGTTGGGCTAGCGGGGGGAAACACCATATATTTT
TRBJ2-2	TRBV19	-	many	CASRGDTGELFF	TGTGCCAGTAGGGGGGATACCGGGGAGCTGTTTTTT
TRBJ1-6	TRBV19	TRBD1	-	CASSRQGESPLHF	TGTGCCAGTAGCCGACAGGGGGAATCACCCCTCCACTTT
TRBJ2-7	TRBV29-1	-	-	CSVEDQSPHEQYF	TGCAGCGTTGAAGATCAAAGCCCCCACGAGCAGTACTTC
TRBJ2-5	TRBV5-6	TRBD2	few	CASAFPGGLAGGGETQYF	TGTGCCAGCGCGTTCCCCGGAGGGCTAGCGGGGGGCGGAGAGACCCAGTACTTC
TRBJ2-7	TRBV19	TRBD2	-	CASRYYVAGGLPPPYEQYF	TGTGCCAGTCGTTACTACGTAGCGGGGGGCCTACCCCCGCCCTACGAGCAGTACTTC
TRBJ2-5	TRBV29-1	-	-	CSAMNLGHPQETQYF	TGCAGCGCGATGAACCTCGGACACCCCCAAGAGACCCAGTACTTC
TRBJ1-1	TRBV2	-	many	CASREGDGTEAFF	TGTGCCAGCAGAGAAGGGGACGGGACTGAAGCTTTCTTT
TRBJ1-1	TRBV14	TRBD1	-	CASSQDRHRGTEAFF	TGTGCCAGCAGCCAAGATCGTCACAGGGGCACTGAAGCTTTCTTT
TRBJ2-2	TRBV20-1	TRBD2	-	CSARSGGRTLPGELFF	TGCAGTGCTAGATCGGGAGGGAGGACTCTCCCCGGGGAGCTGTTTTTT
TRBJ2-7	TRBV7-8	TRBD2	-	CASSTASGIYEQYF	TGTGCCAGCAGTACGGCTAGCGGGATTTACGAGCAGTACTTC
TRBJ1-1	TRBV29-1	-	many	CSVDPFEAFF	TGCAGCGTTGATCCATTTGAAGCTTTCTTT
TRBJ1-6	TRBV9	-	many	CASSVAVLPGSPLHF	TGTGCCAGCAGCGTAGCGGTGCTGCCTGGGTCACCCCTCCACTTT
TRBJ2-7	TRBV10-1	-	many	CASSESPTYEQYF	TGCGCCAGCAGTGAGTCGCCCACCTACGAGCAGTACTTC
TRBJ2-7	TRBV12-3/TRBV12-4	-	many	CASSFGNEQYF	TGTGCCAGCAGTTTCGGGAACGAGCAGTACTTC
TRBJ1-6	TRBV19	-	few	CASSDRLDSPLHF	TGTGCCAGTAGTGACCGTCTGGATTCACCCCTCCACTTT
TRBJ2-5	TRBV11-2	TRBD2	-	CASSSLKRGRQETQYF	TGTGCCAGCAGTAGCCTTAAGCGGGGCCGCCAGGAGACCCAGTACTTC
TRBJ1-1	TRBV4-3	-	few	CASSLLRVTEAFF	TGCGCCAGCAGCCTGTTGCGGGTCACTGAAGCTTTCTTT
TRBJ2-2	TRBV6-1	TRBD2	-	CASSKSGRNTGELFF	TGTGCCAGCAGCAAAAGCGGGAGGAACACCGGGGAGCTGTTTTTT
TRBJ1-3	TRBV9	-	-	CASSAEASGSTIYF	TGTGCCAGCAGCGCCGAGGCTTCTGGAAGCACCATATATTTT
TRBJ2-5	TRBV20-1	TRBD2	few	CSAPLTSGVGGTQYF	TGCAGTGCTCCCCTGACTAGCGGGGTTGGGGGGACCCAGTACTTC
TRBJ1-6	TRBV30	-	-	CAWSSGLRAQPLHF	TGTGCCTGGAGTTCCGGTCTGAGGGCCCAGCCCCTCCACTTT
TRBJ2-5	TRBV7-2	-	-	CASSLGWTETQYF	TGTGCCAGCAGCTTAGGTTGGACAGAGACCCAGTACTTC
TRBJ1-2	TRBV12-3/TRBV12-4	-	many	CASSPGTSYGYTF	TGTGCCAGCAGTCCCGGGACGTCTTATGGCTACACCTTC
TRBJ2-5	TRBV6-5	-	-	CASSRLGLRETQYF	TGTGCCAGCAGCCGGCTCGGGCTAAGGGAGACCCAGTACTTC
TRBJ1-5	TRBV15	TRBD1	few	CATSQDRAWPQHF	TGTGCCACCAGCCAGGACAGGGCTTGGCCCCAGCATTTT
TRBJ1-1	TRBV2	-	-	CARSGKNTEAFF	TGTGCCAGATCAGGGAAGAACACTGAAGCTTTCTTT
TRBJ1-5	TRBV29-1	TRBD1	-	CSPDRESNQPQHF	TGCAGTCCGGACAGGGAGAGCAATCAGCCCCAGCATTTT
TRBJ2-6	TRBV7-3	TRBD1	-	CASSLTTGWTGANVLTF	TGTGCCAGCAGCTTAACGACAGGGTGGACCGGGGCCAACGTCCTGACTTTC